The sequence of this TCR beta chain was determined in a study of blood T cell repertoires in COVID-19. For the study at large: Sites across the United States, Italy and Spain contributed samples from acute and convalescent COVID-19.

The ends lost 5 bases at V and 2 bases at J; junction bases unmatched: 12. Looked up from germline, CDR1 is SGHTA and CDR2 is FQGNSA. This CDR3 has 16 amino acids. Per the authors' pipeline: Amplification of reference gene primers provided the estimated nucleated cell counts. Assay: immunoSEQ multiplex PCR; the TCRdb copy retains only in-frame clones and omits some. V, J and clone size were drawn from that table, and D and trimming were deduced from the DNA. The profile shows roughly 160,000 clones, 88% of them singletons. Sequencing used peripheral blood. V usage is TRBV7-2 and J usage is TRBJ2-7, with TRBD2 matching over 7 bases. The TCR comes from a man aged 45-65 years who had recovered from COVID-19. The CDR3 region is CASSLRPSGATYEQYF. The CDR3 DNA reads TGTGCCAGCAGCCTACGCCCCAGCGGGGCTACCTACGAGCAGTACTTC.